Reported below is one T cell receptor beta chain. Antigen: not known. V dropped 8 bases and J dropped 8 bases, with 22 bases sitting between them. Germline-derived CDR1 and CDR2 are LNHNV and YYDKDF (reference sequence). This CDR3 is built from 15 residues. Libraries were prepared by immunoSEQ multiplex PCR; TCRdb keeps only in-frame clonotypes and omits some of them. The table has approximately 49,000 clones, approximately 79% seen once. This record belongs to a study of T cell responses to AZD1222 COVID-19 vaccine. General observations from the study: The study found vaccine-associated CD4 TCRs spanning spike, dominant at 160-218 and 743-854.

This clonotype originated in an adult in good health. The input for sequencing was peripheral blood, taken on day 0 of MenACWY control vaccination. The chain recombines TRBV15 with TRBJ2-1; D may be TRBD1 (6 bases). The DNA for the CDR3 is TGTGCCACCCGAGTGTCACAGGGTTTAGGCGATGAGCAGTTCTTC. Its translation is CATRVSQGLGDEQFF.